The clone carrying this T cell receptor (beta chain) was counted once. The antigen is not known. Indicated time point: baseline pretreatment blood. The sample's treatment: 15 Gy SBRT to primary tumor, nephrectomy 4 weeks later. This renal cell carcinoma was of the clear cell type. CDR1 is MNHEY, CDR2 SMNVEV, per germline (reference sequence). The J segment lost 2 bases and the V segment lost 5 bases, leaving 9 bases of the junction unmatched. The CDR3 loop spans 15 amino acids. The protocol was immunoSEQ multiplex PCR, while the TCRdb copy is restricted to in-frame clones and leaves out a portion. The data hold some 95,000 clones, with around nine tenths observed a single time. The source of the sample is a study of radiation and T cells in renal cell carcinoma. Study-level findings and limits: Baseline intratumoral clonotype presence is unknown without pretreatment biopsies.

The chain links TRBV27 to TRBJ2-7; 7 bases align to TRBD1. This clonotype originated in a man aged 50 or older with renal cell carcinoma. The specimen comprised blood, sampled from a patient whose treatment included radiotherapy and nephrectomy. This CDR3 reads CASSQRQGSPYEQYF. CDR3 DNA sequence: TGTGCCAGCAGTCAAAGACAGGGAAGCCCCTACGAGCAGTACTTC.